A selection of T cell receptor beta chains follows, all from one sample in a study of T cell responses to AZD1222 COVID-19 vaccine. TCRdb keeps only in-frame clones here, not all; method: immunoSEQ multiplex PCR. This sample has around 150,000 clones; approximately 95% occur once, and the top ten carry 6% to 7%. The sample in question was peripheral blood, obtained 28 days after the second AZD1222 dose. Source of these receptors: an adult who received the AZD1222 COVID-19 vaccine. Each CDR3 is given with its conserved first and last residue. A D gene is named only where the DNA matches it firmly.

>TRBJ2-5|TRBV12-3/TRBV12-4|-
TGTGCCAGCAGTTTGGCGGCGGGGACCCAGTACTTC
CASSLAAGTQYF
>TRBJ2-5|TRBV7-2|-
TGTGCCAGCAGACCAAACAGAGTTCAAGAGACCCAGTACTTC
CASRPNRVQETQYF
>TRBJ2-5|TRBV7-7|-
TGTGCTAGCAGCTTAACGGCGGCCCAAGAGACCCAGTACTTC
CASSLTAAQETQYF
>TRBJ2-1|TRBV4-1|TRBD2
TGCGCCAGCAGCCCTAGCGGGGTATACAATGAGCAGTTCTTC
CASSPSGVYNEQFF
>TRBJ1-6|TRBV19|-
TGTGCCAGTAGTTTCAGGGAGGTCTATAATTCACCCCTCCACTTT
CASSFREVYNSPLHF
>TRBJ1-6|TRBV30|-
TGTGCCTGGGACAGCGATAATTCACCCCTCCACTTT
CAWDSDNSPLHF
>TRBJ1-1|TRBV7-9|-
TGTGCCAGCAGCTTGATGGGGACTGAAGCTTTCTTT
CASSLMGTEAFF
>TRBJ1-1|TRBV7-9|-
TGTGCCAGCAGCCAGCCGACGGCCCAGAACACTGAAGCTTTCTTT
CASSQPTAQNTEAFF
>TRBJ1-1|TRBV27|-
TGTGCCAGCAGTTCATTGACAACCTATTCCCGGGACCGCACTGAAGCTTTCTTT
CASSSLTTYSRDRTEAFF
>TRBJ2-6|TRBV18|-
TGTGCCAGCTCACCGCGTATTGGGGCCAACGTCCTGACTTTC
CASSPRIGANVLTF
>TRBJ1-2|TRBV10-3|TRBD1
TGTGCCATCAATCAAGCCGGGACAGAGTATGGCTACACCTTC
CAINQAGTEYGYTF
>TRBJ1-2|TRBV10-3|TRBD1
TGTGCCATCAGGCCCCGGGACAGGGGTAACTATGGCTACACCTTC
CAIRPRDRGNYGYTF
>TRBJ1-3|TRBV13|-
TGTGCCAGCAGGCTCCGCGGCCCCACTAGTGGAAACACCATATATTTT
CASRLRGPTSGNTIYF
>TRBJ2-7|TRBV14|-
TGTGCCAGCAGCCAAGATAGGGGAGGCGAGCAGTACTTC
CASSQDRGGEQYF
>TRBJ1-1|TRBV19|-
TGTGCCAGTAGTATAGGACTCCTGGGCACTGAAGCTTTCTTT
CASSIGLLGTEAFF
>TRBJ1-2|TRBV18|-
TGTGCCAGCTCACCGGGGAGAACCAACTATGGCTACACCTTC
CASSPGRTNYGYTF